The rows below give T cell receptor beta chains drawn from one sample of a study of shared clonotypes between healthy human individuals. Here immunoSEQ multiplex PCR was the method, and the copy in TCRdb shows in-frame clones only, minus some. The data show over 2 million clones, about 95% seen once. The sample taken for sequencing was naive CD8+ T cells sorted from blood. The receptor source for this set is a man in his late teens or twenties in good health. Both conserved end residues are part of each CDR3. D genes are given only for firm matches. Some rows mark clone size as missing; the rest say once, few, many or name a class of expanded clone.

>TRBV27|TRBJ2-4|NA|NA
CASSRTEDLKNIQYF
TGTGCCAGCAGTAGGACAGAAGACCTTAAAAACATTCAGTACTTC
>TRBV4-3|TRBJ2-2|once|NA
CASSQRFFMASENTGELFF
TGCGCCAGCAGCCAAAGATTTTTTATGGCTAGCGAAAACACCGGGGAGCTGTTTTTT
>TRBV7-6|TRBJ1-2|NA|NA
CASSPAETPAQDRGAGYTF
TGTGCCAGCAGCCCCGCCGAAACACCCGCACAGGACCGCGGTGCTGGCTACACCTTC
>TRBV28|TRBJ2-7|NA|NA
CASSFDLSLPEQYF
TGTGCCAGCAGTTTCGATCTATCTTTGCCCGAGCAGTACTTC
>TRBV6-1|TRBJ1-5|NA|NA
CASDWAGDSNQPQHF
TGTGCCAGCGACTGGGCAGGGGATAGCAATCAGCCCCAGCATTTT
>TRBV7-2|TRBJ2-1|once|TRBD2
CASSPLTSEVDNEQFF
TGTGCCAGCAGTCCTTTGACTAGCGAAGTCGACAATGAGCAGTTCTTC
>TRBV5-6|TRBJ2-7|NA|TRBD1
CASSSTGTVSYEQYF
TGTGCCAGCAGCTCCACCGGGACAGTTTCCTACGAGCAGTACTTC
>TRBV9|TRBJ2-7|NA|NA
CASSVGATDPYEQYF
TGTGCCAGCAGCGTAGGGGCAACGGACCCTTACGAGCAGTACTTC
>TRBV29-1|TRBJ2-3|once|NA
CSVELGPSGTDTQYF
TGCAGCGTTGAATTGGGCCCTAGCGGCACAGATACGCAGTATTTT
>TRBV27|TRBJ2-1|NA|NA
CASSLSGWNEQFF
TGTGCCAGCAGTTTATCAGGCTGGAATGAGCAGTTCTTC
>TRBV4-1|TRBJ2-7|NA|NA
CASSQSLSGTGEQYF
TGCGCCAGCAGCCAATCTCTTTCAGGGACGGGGGAGCAGTACTTC
>TRBV4-3|TRBJ2-1|NA|NA
CASSQAQAWNEQFF
TGCGCCAGCAGCCAAGCTCAAGCGTGGAATGAGCAGTTCTTC
>TRBV6-6|TRBJ1-2|NA|TRBD1
CASSYSVTGDGYTF
TGTGCCAGCAGTTACTCTGTGACAGGGGACGGCTACACCTTC
>TRBV11-2|TRBJ1-1|NA|NA
CASSLVAVPQASEAFF
TGTGCCAGCAGCTTAGTCGCCGTACCACAGGCCTCTGAAGCTTTCTTT
>TRBV27|TRBJ2-1|NA|NA
CASTKISAKPYNEQFF
TGTGCCAGCACGAAGATCTCGGCCAAACCCTACAATGAGCAGTTCTTC
>TRBV18|TRBJ2-7|NA|TRBD1
CASSPSGQGISYEQYF
TGTGCCAGCTCACCATCCGGACAGGGGATATCCTACGAGCAGTACTTC
>TRBV6-1|TRBJ1-1|NA|NA
CASSEWELQNTEAFF
TGTGCCAGCAGTGAATGGGAGCTCCAGAACACTGAAGCTTTCTTT
>TRBV13|TRBJ2-3|NA|TRBD2
CASSLGIAGADTQYF
TGTGCCAGCAGCTTAGGAATAGCGGGAGCAGATACGCAGTATTTT
>TRBV9|TRBJ2-7|NA|NA
CASSGGNREQYF
TGTGCCAGCAGCGGGGGGAACCGGGAGCAGTACTTC
>TRBV10-2|TRBJ2-3|NA|NA
CASSERGEATTDTQYF
TGCGCCAGCAGTGAGAGGGGGGAGGCAACGACAGATACGCAGTATTTT
>TRBV5-6|TRBJ2-2|NA|NA
CASSFAGGELFF
TGTGCCAGCAGCTTCGCGGGCGGGGAGCTGTTTTTT
>TRBV7-9|TRBJ2-5|NA|TRBD1
CASSRLHRDRGLETQYF
TGTGCCAGCAGCCGTTTACACCGGGACAGGGGATTGGAGACCCAGTACTTC
>TRBV7-8|TRBJ1-2|NA|NA
CASSLEEGGYGYTF
TGTGCCAGCAGCTTAGAAGAGGGTGGATATGGCTACACCTTC
>TRBV20-1|TRBJ2-7|NA|NA
CSAGGLEQYF
TGCAGTGCTGGAGGACTCGAGCAGTACTTC
>TRBV4-1|TRBJ2-7|NA|NA
CASSQDFAPGSYEQYF
TGCGCCAGCAGCCAAGATTTCGCCCCGGGCTCCTACGAGCAGTACTTC
>TRBV4-2|TRBJ2-3|NA|NA
CASSARVTGIGTDTQYF
TGTGCCAGCAGCGCTCGTGTCACAGGGATAGGGACAGATACGCAGTATTTT
>TRBV4-3|TRBJ2-6|NA|NA
CASSQDTGYESGANVLTF
TGCGCCAGCAGCCAAGACACAGGGTACGAATCTGGGGCCAACGTCCTGACTTTC
>TRBV7-9|TRBJ2-3|once|TRBD2
CASSPSTSGPTDTQYF
TGTGCCAGCAGCCCCTCCACTAGCGGGCCCACAGATACGCAGTATTTT
>TRBV13|TRBJ2-1|NA|NA
CASSLGSVGEQFF
TGTGCCAGCAGCTTAGGGTCCGTGGGTGAGCAGTTCTTC
>TRBV28|TRBJ2-5|NA|TRBD2
CASTLAGGLETQYF
TGTGCCAGCACCCTAGCGGGGGGGCTTGAGACCCAGTACTTC
>TRBV11-2|TRBJ2-3|NA|NA
CASSSTPGTVSWTDTQYF
TGTGCCAGCAGCTCCACCCCCGGGACGGTTTCTTGGACAGATACGCAGTATTTT
>TRBV11-2|TRBJ2-7|NA|NA
CASSPPSYEQYF
TGTGCCAGCAGCCCCCCTTCCTACGAGCAGTACTTC
>TRBV5-4|TRBJ1-2|NA|NA
CASSDWNRGGYTF
TGTGCCAGCAGCGACTGGAATAGGGGTGGCTACACCTTC
>TRBV14|TRBJ2-7|NA|TRBD1
CASSQGPRTGWSYEQYF
TGTGCCAGCAGCCAAGGGCCCCGGACAGGGTGGTCCTACGAGCAGTACTTC
>TRBV27|TRBJ2-7|once|TRBD1
CASSLAWDRGSYEQYF
TGTGCCAGCAGTTTGGCCTGGGACAGGGGTTCCTACGAGCAGTACTTC
>TRBV29-1|TRBJ2-7|NA|NA
CSVVDGGSYEQYF
TGCAGCGTTGTCGACGGAGGCTCCTACGAGCAGTACTTC
>TRBV2|TRBJ1-6|NA|NA
CVSTQNGQGFIENSPLHF
TGTGTCAGCACCCAAAATGGTCAGGGTTTTATTGAGAATTCACCCCTCCACTTT
>TRBV28|TRBJ2-7|NA|NA
CASSFGYYEQYF
TGTGCCAGCAGTTTTGGATACTACGAGCAGTACTTC
>TRBV6-6|TRBJ1-1|NA|NA
CASSYSEEMNTEAFF
TGTGCCAGCAGTTACTCGGAAGAAATGAACACTGAAGCTTTCTTT
>TRBV10-3|TRBJ1-1|NA|TRBD1
CAISESLTGWDTEAFF
TGTGCCATCAGTGAGTCGTTGACAGGGTGGGACACTGAAGCTTTCTTT
>TRBV2|TRBJ1-1|NA|NA
CASSVPRQDLNTEAFF
TGTGCCAGCAGTGTACCCCGACAGGACTTGAACACTGAAGCTTTCTTT
>TRBV7-9|TRBJ2-5|NA|NA
CASSLTVQETQYF
TGTGCCAGCAGCCTGACAGTCCAAGAGACCCAGTACTTC
>TRBV27|TRBJ1-1|few|NA
CASSLWGKTEAFF
TGTGCCAGCAGTTTATGGGGGAAGACTGAAGCTTTCTTT
>TRBV30|TRBJ1-1|NA|NA
CAYDPPEAFF
TGTGCCTACGACCCCCCTGAAGCTTTCTTT
>TRBV7-9|TRBJ2-7|NA|NA
CASSPPLSNEQYF
TGTGCCAGCAGCCCTCCCCTTAGTAATGAGCAGTACTTC
>TRBV4-1|TRBJ2-7|NA|NA
CASSQDQGEEAYEQYF
TGCGCCAGCAGCCAAGATCAGGGGGAGGAGGCCTACGAGCAGTACTTC
>TRBV4-3|TRBJ2-1|NA|TRBD2
CASSQLLAVNNEQFF
TGCGCCAGCAGCCAATTACTAGCGGTAAACAATGAGCAGTTCTTC
>TRBV27|TRBJ1-2|NA|TRBD1
CASLGGGAYGYTF
TGTGCCAGCCTAGGAGGGGGCGCCTATGGCTACACCTTC
>TRBV5-5|TRBJ2-5|NA|TRBD1
CASSLRQGYQETQYF
TGTGCCAGCAGCTTGAGACAGGGGTACCAAGAGACCCAGTACTTC
>TRBV4-3|TRBJ2-2|NA|TRBD2
CASSPGLALNTGELFF
TGCGCCAGCAGCCCTGGACTAGCGCTGAACACCGGGGAGCTGTTTTTT
>TRBV27|TRBJ2-5|NA|TRBD1
CASSSTDRAARRETQYF
TGTGCCAGCAGTTCTACCGACAGGGCTGCAAGGCGGGAGACCCAGTACTTC
>TRBV7-3|TRBJ2-7|NA|NA
CASSLMLGDEQYF
TGTGCCAGCAGCTTAATGCTGGGGGACGAGCAGTACTTC
>TRBV29-1|TRBJ1-3|NA|NA
CSVLDTDGNTIYF
TGCAGCGTTCTCGACACAGATGGAAACACCATATATTTT
>TRBV9|TRBJ2-7|NA|TRBD2
CASSRGLAGYEQYF
TGTGCCAGCAGCCGAGGACTAGCGGGCTACGAGCAGTACTTC
>TRBV4-1|TRBJ1-2|NA|TRBD1
CASSQATGQGFGGYTF
TGCGCCAGCAGCCAGGCAACGGGACAGGGGTTCGGTGGCTACACCTTC